Presented here are 24 T cell receptor beta chains from one specimen sequenced in a study of blood T cell repertoires in COVID-19 (TCRdb year 2020). Libraries came from the immunoSEQ multiplex PCR assay. TCRdb re-hosts the immuneACCESS table, in-frame sequences only. Its copies lack some clones; in the studies checked, an unresolved V gene accounts for under half of them, and the cause for the rest is not known. Counted in this sample were about 70,000 clones; more than 75% of them appeared once. About 1.4% of the sample is in the top ten clones. Source material: peripheral blood. These receptors all come from a human donor in a cohort sampled during active COVID-19.

The chain has TRBV19 and TRBJ2-5; D is ambiguous. V was trimmed by 2 bases and J by 5 bases, leaving 6 bases between them. This CDR3 has 12 residues. Germline CDR1 LNHDA, CDR2 SQIVND (reference sequence). The CDR3 sequence: CASSINKETQYF. CDR3 DNA: TGTGCCAGTAGTATAAACAAGGAGACCCAGTACTTC.

This chain links TRBV6-5 with TRBJ2-7; D possibly corresponds to TRBD2 (5 bases). The CDR3 runs 13 residues. The V end was cut by 8 bases, the J end by 3 bases, with 14 bases between. From germline, CDR1 is MNHEY and CDR2 SVGAGI. The CDR3 DNA reads TGTGCCAGCGGGAGAAGCGTTCTCTACGAGCAGTACGTC. Encoded protein: CASGRSVLYEQYV.

The J gene is TRBJ2-7, the V gene TRBV6-5, with 9 bases identical to TRBD2. After removal of 6 bases from V and 2 bases from J, the junction contained 5 bases not matched to a gene. Germline V gene lookup returns CDR1 MNHEY and CDR2 SVGAGI. This CDR3 comprises 14 residues. CDR3 sequence (DNA): TGTGCCAGCAGGGAGACTAGCGGAACCTACGAGCAGTACGTC. Translation gives CASRETSGTYEQYV.

Only one count was recorded for this clone. The CDR3 DNA is TGTGCCAGCAGTTTAATTCGCCAGGACTACGAGCAGTACTTC. It encodes CASSLIRQDYEQYF. The rearrangement joins TRBV28 to TRBJ2-7; D gene unclear. CDR1 MDHEN and CDR2 SYDVKM come from the germline V gene. The CDR3 is 14 amino acids. Trimming removed 2 bases at V and 3 bases at J, with 11 bases between.

This clone was detected only once. The chain employs TRBV5-1 and TRBJ2-1, with D perhaps matching TRBD2 (6 bases). The V and J ends lost 5 bases and 7 bases respectively, with 19 bases between them. Germline assignment: CDR1 SGHRS and CDR2 YFSETQ. There are 15 residues in the CDR3. The CDR3 loop is CASSGLMGGENEQFF. The CDR3 DNA follows: TGCGCCAGCAGTGGACTTATGGGCGGGGAGAATGAGCAGTTCTTC.

The chain is built from TRBV19 and TRBJ1-2; maybe TRBD1 (6 bases). CDR1 and CDR2 (germline): LNHDA, SQIVND (reference sequence). V was cut by 5 bases and J by 7 bases, with 20 bases left in between. This CDR3 contains 15 residues. CDR3 sequence reads: CASSPPGVLVSGYTF. Written as DNA, the CDR3 is TGTGCCAGTAGTCCTCCAGGGGTGCTCGTGAGTGGCTACACCTTC.

The J gene is TRBJ1-6, the V gene TRBV5-4; D remains unclear. Germline V CDR1 and CDR2: SGHNT, YYREEE (reference sequence). V lost 1 base to trimming and J lost 1 base, with 6 bases between them. The CDR3 is made up of 15 amino acids. The CDR3 coding sequence is TGTGCCAGCAGCTTGTCGGTTTCCTATAATTCACCCCTCCACTTT. This translates into CASSLSVSYNSPLHF. The full variable domain, in which reference TRBV5-4 and TRBJ1-6 provide the parts outside the CDR3, is ETGVTQSPTHLIKTRGQQVTLRCSSQSGHNTVSWYQQALGQGPQFIFQYYREEENGRGNFPPRFSGLQFPNYSSELNVNALELDDSALYLCASSLSVSYNSPLHFGNGTRLTVT.

The chain combines TRBV28 with TRBJ1-4; 11 nucleotides match TRBD1. The ends lost 3 bases at V and 6 bases at J; junction bases unmatched: 3. CDR3 size: 15 residues. Per germline, CDR1 MDHEN and CDR2 SYDVKM. The CDR3 sequence: CASSLMGQGDEKLFF. As DNA, the CDR3 is TGTGCCAGCAGTTTGATGGGACAGGGGGATGAAAAACTGTTTTTT.

The gene calls are TRBV2 and TRBJ1-4; D is undetermined. Germline-derived CDR1 and CDR2 are SNHLY and FYNNEI. Trimming cost V 2 bases and J 0 bases, with 7 bases left between them. The CDR3 spans 15 residues. The CDR3 DNA sequence: TGTGCCAGCAGTGAATCGGGGACAACTAATGAAAAACTGTTTTTT. This translates into CASSESGTTNEKLFF.

V and J are TRBV4-2 and TRBJ2-7, with 9 bases that match TRBD1. In germline, CDR1 is LGHNA, CDR2 YNFKEQ. Trimming took 0 bases from V and 2 from J; bases not matched to a gene: 23. This CDR3 has 22 residues. DNA of the CDR3: TGTGCCAGCAGCCAAGATTACGTCCCGGGACAGGGTAGGGGAGCGCAAACCTACGAGCAGTACTTC. This gives the protein CASSQDYVPGQGRGAQTYEQYF.

The CDR3 is CASSLGRHREQETQYF. The CDR3 DNA reads TGCGCCAGCAGCTTGGGACGGCACAGGGAACAAGAGACCCAGTACTTC. This sequence joins TRBV5-1 and TRBJ2-5; a possible D gene is TRBD1 (6 bases). Germline assignment: CDR1 SGHRS and CDR2 YFSETQ. CDR3 length: 16 residues. The ends were cut back, 0 bases at V and 2 bases at J, with 14 bases in the middle.

V usage is TRBV2 and J usage is TRBJ2-3; D perhaps matches TRBD1 (6 bases). Trimming cost V 4 bases and J 1 base, with 18 bases left between them. Germline V gives CDR1 SNHLY, CDR2 FYNNEI. CDR3 length: 17 residues. CDR3 region: CASSALQGSRGTDTQYF. The CDR3 DNA reads TGTGCCAGCAGTGCTCTCCAGGGGTCTCGGGGCACAGATACGCAGTATTTT.

V usage is TRBV5-1 and J usage is TRBJ2-2, with 11 bases aligning to TRBD2. V trimming: 4 bases; J trimming: 1 base; junction bases outside the gene matches: 3. Germline V gene data show CDR1 as SGHRS and CDR2 as YFSETQ. The CDR3 length is 16 residues. CDR3 coding DNA: TGCGCCAGCAGCCCCGGACTAGCGGGGAACACCGGGGAGCTGTTTTTT. Residues: CASSPGLAGNTGELFF.

This chain uses TRBV4-1 with TRBJ1-3, with unresolved D. Looked up from germline, CDR1 is MGHRA and CDR2 is YSYEKL. Trimming pared 0 bases from V and 4 bases from J, leaving 10 bases between. This CDR3 is 15 amino acids long. The CDR3 DNA reads as TGCGCCAGCAGCCAAGATGCCGAGGGAGGAAACACCATATATTTT. Amino acid sequence: CASSQDAEGGNTIYF.

The gene calls are TRBV11-3 and TRBJ2-2; 8 bases map to TRBD1. Germline V gene sequence: CDR1 SGHNT, CDR2 YENEEA. The CDR3 spans 15 residues. J lost 4 bases, V lost 0 bases, and 1 base had no gene match. DNA of the CDR3: TGTGCCAGCAGCTTAGACAGGGGGCTCACCGGGGAGCTGTTTTTT. Its protein product is CASSLDRGLTGELFF.

The rearrangement links TRBV2 to TRBJ1-1; possibly TRBD1 for D (6 bases). Germline V gives CDR1 SNHLY, CDR2 FYNNEI. This CDR3 contains 13 residues. Deletions cut 7 bases from V and 1 base from J, with 10 bases between. The CDR3 loop is CASIEGGNTEAFF. The DNA for the CDR3 is TGTGCCAGCATCGAAGGGGGGAACACTGAAGCTTTCTTT.

J is TRBJ1-1 and V is TRBV10-3; the D is unclear. Germline V gives CDR1 ENHRY, CDR2 SYGVKD. The CDR3 contains 15 residues. Between the trimmed V and J ends, which lost 4 bases and 8 bases, there was a span of 20 bases. The CDR3 nucleotides are TGTGCCATCAGTGGAGGTGGAACCCGGATCGGAGAAGCTTTCTTT. Amino acid sequence: CAISGGGTRIGEAFF.

The rearrangement uses TRBV5-1 and TRBJ1-1; possibly TRBD1 for D (5 bases). Germline CDR1 reads SGHRS; CDR2 reads YFSETQ. The CDR3 covers 16 residues. Trimming shortened V by 1 base and J by 1 base, and 14 bases separated the two germline ends. CDR3 bases: TGCGCCAGCAGCTTGTCGGGGGAGCGGGGGAACACTGAAGCTTTCTTT. Its protein product is CASSLSGERGNTEAFF.

The rearrangement joins TRBV7-3 to TRBJ1-1; D ambiguous. The CDR3 has 14 amino acids. Germline CDR1 SGHTA, CDR2 FQGTGA. V was trimmed by 5 bases and J by 4 bases, leaving 14 bases between them. The CDR3 protein is CASSVSPASTEAFF. Written as DNA, the CDR3 is TGTGCCAGCAGCGTCTCACCAGCGAGCACTGAAGCTTTCTTT.

The chain has TRBV7-2 and TRBJ1-6; the D is unclear. Germline CDR1 is SGHTA and CDR2 is FQGNSA. The CDR3 extends over 13 amino acids. The V and J ends lost 4 bases and 8 bases respectively, with 9 bases between them. The CDR3 DNA reads as TGTGCCAGCAGCTCACTCAGCGATTCACCCCTCCACTTT. Amino acid sequence: CASSSLSDSPLHF.

This clone showed up just once. The chain carries TRBV12-3 or TRBV12-4 and TRBJ2-1; a possible D gene is TRBD2 (6 bases). The CDR3 has 13 residues. V shed 7 bases and J shed 4 bases, with 11 bases lying between them. The chain's CDR3 is CASIDGTYNEQFF. In DNA, the CDR3 is TGTGCCAGCATAGACGGGACTTACAATGAGCAGTTCTTC.

The V call is TRBV9, the J call TRBJ1-4; the D is unclear. CDR1 SGDLS and CDR2 YYNGEE come from the germline V gene. The length of the CDR3 is 15 residues. V was shortened by 0 bases and J by 3 bases, with 9 bases between the two germline ends. In nucleotides, the CDR3 is TGTGCCAGCAGCGTAGTCGGTACGGCTAATGAAAAACTGTTTTTT. Translation: CASSVVGTANEKLFF. Using reference TRBV9 and TRBJ1-4 for the parts outside the CDR3, the full variable domain is DSGVTQTPKHLITATGQRVTLRCSPRSGDLSVYWYQQSLDQGLQFLIQYYNGEERAKGNILERFSAQQFPDLHSELNLSSLELGDSALYFCASSVVGTANEKLFFGSGTQLSVL.

The J gene is TRBJ1-2, the V gene TRBV10-3, with 11 bases matching TRBD1. The germline gives CDR1 ENHRY, CDR2 SYGVKD. The ends lost 6 bases at V and 4 bases at J; junction bases unmatched: 16. This CDR3 is built from 18 residues. CDR3 residues: CAIRRDRGISERTYGYTF. CDR3 DNA sequence: TGTGCCATCAGGAGGGACAGGGGGATCAGCGAACGGACCTATGGCTACACCTTC.

The chain links TRBV3-1 (or the pseudogene TRBV3-2) to TRBJ1-1; D is possibly TRBD1 (6 bases). CDR1 and CDR2 (germline): LGHDT, YNNKEL (reference sequence). The length of the CDR3 is 15 residues. V lost 4 bases and J 1 base, leaving 13 bases between the germline ends. The CDR3 region has the DNA TGTGCCAGCAGCCCTCAGGGGCCGGGGAACACTGAAGCTTTCTTT. As protein: CASSPQGPGNTEAFF.